This TCR beta chain was identified in a study of T cell responses to AZD1222 COVID-19 vaccine. Regarding the study as a whole: Variant regions that are unmutated are reportedly the target of nearly half of spike-specific TCRs. Repertoires were obtained only post-peak T cell response. It should be noted that donors were predominantly white British and more often female, and clonal diversity was possibly underestimated.

Pooling of second doses given at about 4 or about 12 weeks was done. From germline, CDR1 is SGHDT and CDR2 YYEEEE. This CDR3 is 17 amino acids long. Germline trimming cut 4 bases from V and 0 bases from J; bases unmatched to any gene: 11. Points on this clone: The antigen is unknown.

Clones were sequenced by immunoSEQ multiplex PCR, and TCRdb holds only the in-frame ones, with some missing. Here the sample spans some 130,000 clones, about 93% being singletons. The specimen comprised peripheral blood, sampled 28 days after the second AZD1222 dose. V and J are TRBV5-6 and TRBJ1-2; 8 bases are shared with TRBD1. This TCR derives from an adult who received the AZD1222 COVID-19 vaccine. The CDR3 nucleotides are TGTGCCAGCAGCCTGTGGGACAGGCCCACAGCTAACTATGGCTACACCTTC. Translated: CASSLWDRPTANYGYTF.